A selection of T cell receptor beta chains follows, all from one sample in a study of T cell repertoires in ileal Crohn's disease. The method was immunoSEQ multiplex PCR; TCRdb's version includes in-frame clones alone and lacks a portion of them. The data contain roughly 6,800 clones, approximately 79% of them seen just once; the ten biggest clones take up 2.5% to 3.5%. Sequences were obtained from ileal tissue. The receptors here all came from an adult with Crohn's disease. The CDR3 runs from the conserved cysteine through the conserved F or W. Each record gives: J gene, clone size, D gene, V gene, CDR3 DNA, CDR3 protein. D genes are given only for firm matches. Clone size, where shown, is once, few, many, or a class for clones that have expanded.

j_gene: TRBJ2-1; abundance: once; d_gene: -; v_gene: TRBV11-3; CDR3nt: TGTGCCAGCAGGGGAGCGGACAATGAGCAGTTCTTC; CDR3aa: CASRGADNEQFF
j_gene: TRBJ2-7; abundance: -; d_gene: TRBD1; v_gene: TRBV2; CDR3nt: TGTGCCAGAGGGGGACAGGCCTCCTACGAGCAGTACTTC; CDR3aa: CARGGQASYEQYF
j_gene: TRBJ2-6; abundance: -; d_gene: TRBD1; v_gene: TRBV5-8; CDR3nt: TGTGCCAGCAGCCCGGACAGGGGAGCAGGGGCCAACGTCCTGACTTTC; CDR3aa: CASSPDRGAGANVLTF
j_gene: TRBJ2-1; abundance: -; d_gene: TRBD2; v_gene: TRBV25-1; CDR3nt: TGTGCCAGCAGTGAATCTCCGGGAGGTCAGGATGAGCAGTTCTTC; CDR3aa: CASSESPGGQDEQFF
j_gene: TRBJ2-3; abundance: once; d_gene: TRBD2; v_gene: TRBV6-1; CDR3nt: TGTGCCAGCAGTGTAGGCGGGGGGAGGACAGATACGCAGTATTTT; CDR3aa: CASSVGGGRTDTQYF
j_gene: TRBJ1-2; abundance: once; d_gene: -; v_gene: TRBV28; CDR3nt: TGTGCCAGCGCAACGGGGGGCAAAGGCTACACCTTC; CDR3aa: CASATGGKGYTF
j_gene: TRBJ1-1; abundance: -; d_gene: -; v_gene: TRBV18; CDR3nt: TGTGCCAGCTCACCGCCCGGGGTGAACACTGAAGCTTTCTTT; CDR3aa: CASSPPGVNTEAFF
j_gene: TRBJ1-3; abundance: -; d_gene: -; v_gene: TRBV6-5; CDR3nt: TGTGCCAGCAGGGAGGGAGACACCATATATTTT; CDR3aa: CASREGDTIYF
j_gene: TRBJ2-3; abundance: -; d_gene: -; v_gene: TRBV11-3; CDR3nt: TGTGCCAGCGGCCAGCGGGCGCCAGATACGCAGTATTTT; CDR3aa: CASGQRAPDTQYF
j_gene: TRBJ2-7; abundance: -; d_gene: -; v_gene: TRBV14; CDR3nt: TGTGCCAGCAGCCAAGATACGGCGGAGGGGGCCTTTCTGGAGCAGTACTTC; CDR3aa: CASSQDTAEGAFLEQYF
j_gene: TRBJ2-5; abundance: -; d_gene: -; v_gene: TRBV19; CDR3nt: TGTGCCAGTACGAAGGGGAACCAAGAGACCCAGTACTTC; CDR3aa: CASTKGNQETQYF
j_gene: TRBJ2-7; abundance: once; d_gene: TRBD1; v_gene: TRBV6-1; CDR3nt: TGTGCCAGCAGCAAACGGGACAGCAGGTCGTTGTGGCAGTACTTC; CDR3aa: CASSKRDSRSLWQYF
j_gene: TRBJ2-2; abundance: -; d_gene: TRBD1; v_gene: TRBV11-3; CDR3nt: TGTGCCAGCAGCCCCGGGACAGACCTCACCGGGGAGCTGTTTTTT; CDR3aa: CASSPGTDLTGELFF
j_gene: TRBJ2-1; abundance: -; d_gene: TRBD2; v_gene: TRBV7-8; CDR3nt: TGTGCCAGCAGCGGGAAGGGGACTAGCGGGACCTACAATGAGCAGTTCTTC; CDR3aa: CASSGKGTSGTYNEQFF
j_gene: TRBJ1-2; abundance: -; d_gene: -; v_gene: TRBV7-2; CDR3nt: TGTGCCAGCAGCTACTCCACGTATGGCTACACCTTC; CDR3aa: CASSYSTYGYTF
j_gene: TRBJ1-1; abundance: -; d_gene: -; v_gene: TRBV19; CDR3nt: TGTGCCAGCCAGACTGGGGGGACTGAAGCTTTCTTT; CDR3aa: CASQTGGTEAFF
j_gene: TRBJ2-5; abundance: -; d_gene: TRBD2; v_gene: TRBV9; CDR3nt: TGTGCCAGCAGCGTACGGGGGGGCCATCAAGAGACCCAGTACTTC; CDR3aa: CASSVRGGHQETQYF
j_gene: TRBJ1-6; abundance: -; d_gene: -; v_gene: TRBV14; CDR3nt: TGTGCCAGCAGCCAAATACTGAGTTCACCCCTCCACTTT; CDR3aa: CASSQILSSPLHF
j_gene: TRBJ2-3; abundance: -; d_gene: -; v_gene: TRBV9; CDR3nt: TGTGCCAGCAGCGTAGATGGCATCACAGATACGCAGTATTTT; CDR3aa: CASSVDGITDTQYF
j_gene: TRBJ2-7; abundance: -; d_gene: -; v_gene: TRBV7-9; CDR3nt: TGTGCCAGCAGCTCTACGTGGGGCAACCCCTACGAGCAGTACTTC; CDR3aa: CASSSTWGNPYEQYF
j_gene: TRBJ2-7; abundance: once; d_gene: TRBD1; v_gene: TRBV28; CDR3nt: TGTGCCAGCAGAGGCCATATTACAGGGGGCATAAGATGGCAGTACTTC; CDR3aa: CASRGHITGGIRWQYF
j_gene: TRBJ2-2; abundance: -; d_gene: TRBD2; v_gene: TRBV27; CDR3nt: TGTGCCAGCAGGAGAGCGGGAGGGCCGGGCGCCGGGGAGCTGTTTTTT; CDR3aa: CASRRAGGPGAGELFF
j_gene: TRBJ1-2; abundance: -; d_gene: TRBD1; v_gene: TRBV5-4; CDR3nt: TGTGCCAGCAGCGTGAAAGGGACAGGGGGAGGCTACACCTTC; CDR3aa: CASSVKGTGGGYTF
j_gene: TRBJ1-4; abundance: -; d_gene: -; v_gene: TRBV4-3; CDR3nt: TGCGCCAGCAGCCAAGATGGAGCAGATAATGAAAAACTGTTTTTT; CDR3aa: CASSQDGADNEKLFF
j_gene: TRBJ1-1; abundance: -; d_gene: -; v_gene: TRBV11-1; CDR3nt: TGTGCCAGCAGCTTAGTTGGCCAGGCTGCTTTCTTT; CDR3aa: CASSLVGQAAFF
j_gene: TRBJ1-6; abundance: -; d_gene: -; v_gene: TRBV30; CDR3nt: TGTGCCTTTGCCTGGGAGGGGATTTCACCCCTCCACTTT; CDR3aa: CAFAWEGISPLHF
j_gene: TRBJ2-1; abundance: -; d_gene: TRBD2; v_gene: TRBV2; CDR3nt: TGTGCCAGCAGTGTCTCCGGGGGGGCCTACAATGAGCAGTTCTTC; CDR3aa: CASSVSGGAYNEQFF
j_gene: TRBJ2-2; abundance: -; d_gene: -; v_gene: TRBV6-1; CDR3nt: TGTGCCAGCAGTGAACATAACACCGGGGAGCTGTTTTTT; CDR3aa: CASSEHNTGELFF
j_gene: TRBJ2-1; abundance: -; d_gene: TRBD1; v_gene: TRBV5-6; CDR3nt: TGTGCCAGCAGCTTGGGGGGACAGGGGATAGAAAATGAGCAGTTCTTC; CDR3aa: CASSLGGQGIENEQFF
j_gene: TRBJ1-1; abundance: -; d_gene: -; v_gene: TRBV6-1; CDR3nt: TGTGCCAGCACCCCGCCGACAGGCCCAAAAGCTTTCTTT; CDR3aa: CASTPPTGPKAFF
j_gene: TRBJ1-3; abundance: -; d_gene: -; v_gene: TRBV28; CDR3nt: TGTGCCAGCAGTTTTATCGGCAGGGCCGGAAACACCATATATTTT; CDR3aa: CASSFIGRAGNTIYF
j_gene: TRBJ1-1; abundance: -; d_gene: TRBD1; v_gene: TRBV2; CDR3nt: TGTGCCAGCACCGGAAGGGGCCCACAGGGGGGGAACACTGAAGCTTTCTTT; CDR3aa: CASTGRGPQGGNTEAFF
j_gene: TRBJ1-1; abundance: -; d_gene: TRBD1; v_gene: TRBV5-6; CDR3nt: TGTGCCAGCAGCAGGTTGGACAGGGGCACTGAAGCTTTCTTT; CDR3aa: CASSRLDRGTEAFF
j_gene: TRBJ2-3; abundance: few; d_gene: -; v_gene: TRBV11-1; CDR3nt: TGTGCCAGCAGCTTAGGGCAGGGCGTCGCAGATACGCAGTATTTT; CDR3aa: CASSLGQGVADTQYF
j_gene: TRBJ1-5; abundance: -; d_gene: TRBD1; v_gene: TRBV19; CDR3nt: TGTGCCAGTAGTAAGGACAGGGGGCTAGATCAGCCCCAGCATTTT; CDR3aa: CASSKDRGLDQPQHF
j_gene: TRBJ2-7; abundance: -; d_gene: TRBD2; v_gene: TRBV14; CDR3nt: TGTGCCAGCAGCCAAGATCAATGGACTAGCGGGGACCTTTCCTTC; CDR3aa: CASSQDQWTSGDLSF
j_gene: TRBJ2-1; abundance: once; d_gene: TRBD1; v_gene: TRBV19; CDR3nt: TGTGCCAGTAGAACGCAGGGGGCAAGCGTTGAGCAGTTCTTC; CDR3aa: CASRTQGASVEQFF
j_gene: TRBJ2-3; abundance: once; d_gene: -; v_gene: TRBV7-6; CDR3nt: TGTGCCAGCAGCCTTAACCCAGGCGATACGCAGTATTTT; CDR3aa: CASSLNPGDTQYF
j_gene: TRBJ1-1; abundance: once; d_gene: -; v_gene: TRBV29-1; CDR3nt: TGCAGCGGGAACAACAGGGCGAACACTGAAGCTTTCTTT; CDR3aa: CSGNNRANTEAFF
j_gene: TRBJ2-3; abundance: -; d_gene: -; v_gene: TRBV5-4; CDR3nt: TGTGCCTCCCGGCGGACTCCCACAGATACGCAGTATTTT; CDR3aa: CASRRTPTDTQYF
j_gene: TRBJ2-7; abundance: -; d_gene: TRBD2; v_gene: TRBV5-4; CDR3nt: TGTGCCAGCAGCTTGGGACTAGCGGGAGGTGAGCAGTACTTC; CDR3aa: CASSLGLAGGEQYF
j_gene: TRBJ1-1; abundance: -; d_gene: TRBD1; v_gene: TRBV10-2; CDR3nt: TGCGCCAGCAGGGACAGGGGGTATACTGAAGCTTTCTTT; CDR3aa: CASRDRGYTEAFF
j_gene: TRBJ1-5; abundance: -; d_gene: -; v_gene: TRBV27; CDR3nt: TGTGCCAGCAGTTTCAGGGGCGCGTACAATCAGCCCCAGCATTTT; CDR3aa: CASSFRGAYNQPQHF
j_gene: TRBJ1-2; abundance: -; d_gene: -; v_gene: TRBV11-1; CDR3nt: TGTGCCAGCGCTCCCGGGCAGGGGACCTATGGCTACACCTTC; CDR3aa: CASAPGQGTYGYTF
j_gene: TRBJ1-3; abundance: few; d_gene: -; v_gene: TRBV4-1; CDR3nt: TGCGCCAGCAGCCAAGGGGAGAACTCTGGAAACACCATATATTTT; CDR3aa: CASSQGENSGNTIYF
j_gene: TRBJ2-3; abundance: -; d_gene: TRBD2; v_gene: TRBV27; CDR3nt: TGTGCCAGCAGTTTAGGACTAGCGACAGATACGCAGTATTTT; CDR3aa: CASSLGLATDTQYF
j_gene: TRBJ2-7; abundance: -; d_gene: TRBD1; v_gene: TRBV6-1; CDR3nt: TGTGCCAGCAGGGCCGGGACAGGGGGGGGCTACGAGCAGTACTTC; CDR3aa: CASRAGTGGGYEQYF
j_gene: TRBJ2-1; abundance: -; d_gene: TRBD2; v_gene: TRBV6-1; CDR3nt: TGTGCCAGCAGCGCCGCCGGGACTAGCCCCAATGAGCAGTTCTTC; CDR3aa: CASSAAGTSPNEQFF
j_gene: TRBJ1-2; abundance: -; d_gene: -; v_gene: TRBV6-5; CDR3nt: TGTGCCAGCACCATTACGTCGGGACTATATGGCTACACCTTC; CDR3aa: CASTITSGLYGYTF
j_gene: TRBJ1-1; abundance: few; d_gene: -; v_gene: TRBV28; CDR3nt: TGTGCCAGCAGCGTCTCGGGCACTGAAGCTTTCTTT; CDR3aa: CASSVSGTEAFF
j_gene: TRBJ1-1; abundance: once; d_gene: -; v_gene: TRBV11-3; CDR3nt: TGTGCCAGCAGCTTAGACCCCCGGGGTGAAGCTTTCTTT; CDR3aa: CASSLDPRGEAFF
j_gene: TRBJ2-7; abundance: -; d_gene: TRBD1; v_gene: TRBV11-2; CDR3nt: TGTGCCAGCAGCAGCTACTCGCCAGGGGGCAGGGCCTACGAGCAGTACTTC; CDR3aa: CASSSYSPGGRAYEQYF